This T cell receptor (beta chain) appears in the sequencing data of a study of blood T cells in healthy people across ages. Combining a sample-barcoded 5' primer with a J-beta primer mix, a second PCR ran for roughly 7 to 12 cycles. Using its own MiXCR run on the 5' RACE reads, TCRdb lists one record per CDR3 protein. This table has about 1,600,000 distinct CDR3 sequences, approximately 38% appearing once. V was clipped by 1 base and J by 3 bases, with 22 bases between them. This CDR3 comprises 18 residues. Germline CDR1 reads SQVTM; CDR2 reads ANQGSEA. The sequence came from a woman aged 18-29 years in good health. The specimen was blood. This chain joins TRBV29-1 and TRBJ2-1; D may be TRBD1 or TRBD2 (6 bases each). The CDR3 sequence: CSVEGGDSRGLIYNEQFF. CDR3 nucleotides: TGCAGCGTTGAAGGGGGGGACTCGAGGGGGTTGATCTACAATGAGCAGTTCTTC.